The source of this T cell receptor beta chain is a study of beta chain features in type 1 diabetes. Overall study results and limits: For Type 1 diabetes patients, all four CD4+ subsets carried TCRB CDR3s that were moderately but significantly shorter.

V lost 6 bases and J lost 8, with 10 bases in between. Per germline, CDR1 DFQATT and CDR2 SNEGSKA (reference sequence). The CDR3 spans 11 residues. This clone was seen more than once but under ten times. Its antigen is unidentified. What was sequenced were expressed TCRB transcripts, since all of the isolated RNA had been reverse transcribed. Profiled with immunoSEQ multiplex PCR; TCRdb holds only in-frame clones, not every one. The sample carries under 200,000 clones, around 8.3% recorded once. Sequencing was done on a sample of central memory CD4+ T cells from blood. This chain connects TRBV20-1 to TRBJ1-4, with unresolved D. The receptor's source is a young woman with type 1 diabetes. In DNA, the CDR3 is TGCAGTGCCAACAGCAGGGAAAAACTGTTTTTT. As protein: CSANSREKLFF.